This T cell receptor beta chain is from a study of blood T cell repertoires in COVID-19. Study context: The United States, Italy and Spain were the sources of the acute and convalescent COVID-19 samples. T cells, B-cell-depleted T cells, or PBMCs supplied cDNA or gDNA.

Authors' processing steps: Estimated nucleated cell counts came from reference gene primer amplification. Assay used: immunoSEQ multiplex PCR; TCRdb lists only in-frame clones, some missing. The V and J calls and clone size come from that table; D and trimming were worked out from the DNA. The sample contains 350,000 or so clones, around four fifths of which appear only once. The V gene end was trimmed by 5 bases and the J gene end by 3 bases; junction bases not matched to a gene: 3. The CDR3 is 15 residues long. Germline lookup yields CDR1 LGHNA and CDR2 YSLEER. Sequencing was done on a sample of peripheral blood. The TCR originated in a man aged 25-40 years with active or convalescent COVID-19. J is TRBJ2-7 and V is TRBV4-3; the match to TRBD2 covers 14 bases. The CDR3 protein is CASSAGTSGGYEQYF. The CDR3 DNA is TGCGCCAGCAGCGCCGGGACTAGCGGGGGCTACGAGCAGTACTTC.